This T cell receptor (beta chain) comes out of a study of identifying expanded T cells in peripheral blood. Findings of the study overall: Approximately two-week clone count variance significantly increased as total template count grew.

In regard to this clone: The target antigen is unknown.

CDR1 is MNHEY and CDR2 is SMNVEV in the germline V gene (reference sequence). Trimming left V 6 bases short and J 3 bases short, with 17 bases between. The CDR3 length is 15 residues. Measured with immunoSEQ multiplex PCR; TCRdb has only the in-frame clones, and not every one. The data show approximately 58,000 clones, approximately 82% seen once. Sequencing was performed on blood. This TCR came from a person aged 18-70 years in good health. The rearrangement uses TRBV27 and TRBJ1-1, with a weak D call TRBD1 (6 bases). The CDR3 nucleotides read TGTGCCAGCAGCTCAGGCGGAAGGGGGTACACTGAAGCTTTCTTT. It yields the protein CASSSGGRGYTEAFF.